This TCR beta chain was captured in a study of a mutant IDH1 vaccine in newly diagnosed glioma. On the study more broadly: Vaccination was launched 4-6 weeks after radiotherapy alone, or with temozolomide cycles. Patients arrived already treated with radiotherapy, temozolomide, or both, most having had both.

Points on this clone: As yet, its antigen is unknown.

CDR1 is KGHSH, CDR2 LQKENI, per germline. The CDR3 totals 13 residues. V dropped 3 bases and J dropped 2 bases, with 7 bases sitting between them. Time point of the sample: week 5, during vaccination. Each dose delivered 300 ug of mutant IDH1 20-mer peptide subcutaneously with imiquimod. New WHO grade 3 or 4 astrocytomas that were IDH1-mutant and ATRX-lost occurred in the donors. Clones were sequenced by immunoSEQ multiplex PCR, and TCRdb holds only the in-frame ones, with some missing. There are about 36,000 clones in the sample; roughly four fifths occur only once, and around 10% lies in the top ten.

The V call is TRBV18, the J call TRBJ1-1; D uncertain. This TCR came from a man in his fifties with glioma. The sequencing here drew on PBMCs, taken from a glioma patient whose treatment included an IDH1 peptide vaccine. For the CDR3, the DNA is TGTGCCAGCTCACCCAATGTAAACACTGAAGCTTTCTTT. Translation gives CASSPNVNTEAFF.